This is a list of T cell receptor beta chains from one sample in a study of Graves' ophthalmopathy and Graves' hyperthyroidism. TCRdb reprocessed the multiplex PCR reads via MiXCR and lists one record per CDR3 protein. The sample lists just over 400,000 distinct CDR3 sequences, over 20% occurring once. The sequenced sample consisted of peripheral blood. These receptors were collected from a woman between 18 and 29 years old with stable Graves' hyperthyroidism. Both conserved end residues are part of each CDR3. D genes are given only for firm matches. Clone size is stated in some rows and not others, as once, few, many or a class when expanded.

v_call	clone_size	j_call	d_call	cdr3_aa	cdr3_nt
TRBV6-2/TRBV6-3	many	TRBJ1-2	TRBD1	CASSPTGTGEHGYTF	TGTGCCAGCAGTCCCACCGGGACAGGGGAACACGGCTACACCTTC
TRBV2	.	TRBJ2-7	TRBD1	CASSETGAGEQYF	TGTGCCAGCAGTGAGACAGGGGCCGGGGAGCAGTACTTC
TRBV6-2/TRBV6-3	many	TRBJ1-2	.	CASSYQVYYGYTF	TGTGCCAGCAGTTACCAGGTCTACTATGGCTACACCTTC
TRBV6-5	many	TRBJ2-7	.	CASSRGPDYEQYF	TGTGCCAGCAGTCGTGGGCCCGATTACGAGCAGTACTTC
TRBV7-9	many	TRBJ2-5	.	CASTPLGETQYF	TGTGCCAGCACCCCCCTCGGGGAGACCCAGTACTTC
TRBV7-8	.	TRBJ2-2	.	CASSAQGLAGELFF	TGTGCCAGCAGCGCTCAGGGCCTGGCCGGGGAGCTGTTTTTT
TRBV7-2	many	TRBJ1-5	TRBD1	CASSLAPGQGNQPQHF	TGTGCCAGCAGCTTAGCGCCGGGACAGGGCAATCAGCCCCAGCATTTT
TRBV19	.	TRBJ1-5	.	CASSPQRDQPQHF	TGTGCCAGTAGTCCGCAGAGGGATCAGCCCCAGCATTTT
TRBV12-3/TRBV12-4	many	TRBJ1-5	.	CASTSKDRFGPQHF	TGTGCCAGCACCTCGAAGGACAGATTTGGGCCCCAGCATTTT
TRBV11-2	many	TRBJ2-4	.	CASSISLAKNIQYF	TGTGCCAGCAGCATTTCATTAGCCAAAAACATTCAGTACTTC
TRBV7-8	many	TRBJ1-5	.	CATGNGYNNQPQHF	TGTGCCACAGGGAACGGTTATAACAATCAGCCCCAGCATTTT
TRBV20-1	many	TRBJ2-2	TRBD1	CSARDRDRDTGELFF	TGCAGTGCTAGAGACCGGGACAGGGATACCGGGGAGCTGTTTTTT
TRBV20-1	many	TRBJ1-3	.	CSAWTDSGNTIYF	TGCAGTGCCTGGACAGACTCTGGAAACACCATATATTTT
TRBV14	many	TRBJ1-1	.	CASSQEAGGDEAFF	TGTGCCAGCAGCCAAGAGGCGGGGGGCGATGAAGCTTTCTTT
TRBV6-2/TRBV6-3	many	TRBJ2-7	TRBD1	CASSFQGAPSEQYF	TGTGCCAGCAGTTTCCAGGGGGCCCCTTCCGAGCAGTACTTC
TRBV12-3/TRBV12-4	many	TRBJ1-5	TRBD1	CASSQGGASGNQPQHF	TGTGCCAGCAGTCAGGGGGGGGCTTCGGGCAATCAGCCCCAGCATTTT
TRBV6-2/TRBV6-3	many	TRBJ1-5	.	CASNYSPGGSSNQPQHF	TGTGCCAGCAACTACTCTCCGGGTGGCTCTAGCAATCAGCCCCAGCATTTT
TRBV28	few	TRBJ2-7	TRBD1	CASSLPGQASYEQYF	TGTGCCAGCAGTTTACCGGGACAGGCCTCCTACGAGCAGTACTTC
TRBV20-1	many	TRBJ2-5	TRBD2	CSARNLAGETQYF	TGCAGTGCTAGAAACTTAGCGGGAGAGACCCAGTACTTC
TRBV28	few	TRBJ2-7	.	CASSFPWVGTYDQYF	TGTGCCAGCAGTTTCCCTTGGGTCGGTACCTACGATCAGTACTTC
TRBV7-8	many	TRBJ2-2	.	CASSLVGAGTGELFF	TGTGCCAGCAGCTTAGTGGGGGCGGGCACCGGGGAGCTGTTTTTT
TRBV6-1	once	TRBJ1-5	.	CASSPRGAPNQPQHF	TGTGCCAGCAGTCCCCGCGGCGCTCCCAATCAGCCCCAGCATTTT
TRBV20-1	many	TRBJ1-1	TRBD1	CSSFRGQTEAFF	TGCAGTTCCTTCAGGGGGCAAACTGAAGCTTTCTTT
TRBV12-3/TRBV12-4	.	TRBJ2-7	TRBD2	CASSLRTSLSYEQYF	TGTGCCAGCAGTTTAAGGACTAGCCTGTCCTACGAGCAGTACTTC
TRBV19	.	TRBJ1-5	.	CASSVAGDQPQHF	TGTGCCAGTAGTGTGGCGGGCGATCAGCCCCAGCATTTT
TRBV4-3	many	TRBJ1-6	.	CASSQEGRGHSPLHF	TGCGCCAGCAGCCAAGAAGGGAGAGGACATTCACCCCTCCACTTT
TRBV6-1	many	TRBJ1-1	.	CASSVRNTEAFF	TGTGCCAGCAGTGTCCGGAACACTGAAGCTTTCTTT
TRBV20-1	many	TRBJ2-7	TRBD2	CSARVSLAGGEQYF	TGCAGTGCTAGAGTCTCGTTAGCGGGAGGCGAGCAGTACTTC
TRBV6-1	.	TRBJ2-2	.	CASIHKRGALTWELFF	TGTGCCAGCATCCACAAGAGGGGGGCCCTGACCTGGGAGCTGTTTTTT
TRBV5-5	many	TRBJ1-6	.	CASSPGLGSPLHF	TGTGCCAGCAGCCCGGGTCTGGGTTCACCCCTCCACTTT
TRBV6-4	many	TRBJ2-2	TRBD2	CASRSTSGRGKNTGELFF	TGTGCCAGCAGATCGACTAGCGGGAGGGGAAAGAACACCGGGGAGCTGTTTTTT
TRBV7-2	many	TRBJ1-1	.	CASSYQAGLEAFF	TGTGCCAGCAGTTATCAGGCGGGCCTTGAAGCTTTCTTT
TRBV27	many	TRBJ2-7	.	CASRPQGRIDEQYF	TGTGCCAGCAGACCACAGGGTAGAATTGACGAGCAGTACTTC
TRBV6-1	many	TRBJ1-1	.	CASSATRDTEAFF	TGTGCCAGCAGTGCTACGAGGGACACTGAAGCTTTCTTT
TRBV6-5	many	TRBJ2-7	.	CASSSLNEQYF	TGTGCCAGCAGTTCTCTTAACGAGCAGTACTTC
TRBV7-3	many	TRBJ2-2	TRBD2	CASSATGTSGRIGELFF	TGTGCCAGCAGCGCCACCGGGACTAGCGGGAGAATCGGGGAGCTGTTTTTT
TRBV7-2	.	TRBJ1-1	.	CASSLVERRVVEAFF	TGTGCCAGCAGTCTCGTTGAAAGGCGGGTAGTTGAAGCTTTCTTT
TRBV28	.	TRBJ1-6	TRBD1	CASSAGQNNSPLHF	TGTGCCAGCAGCGCGGGACAGAATAATTCACCCCTCCACTTT
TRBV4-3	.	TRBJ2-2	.	CASSQMQGYTGELLF	TGCGCCAGCAGCCAGATGCAGGGGTACACCGGGGAGCTGTTGTTT
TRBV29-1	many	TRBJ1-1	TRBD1	CSAGTGNTEAFF	TGCAGCGCCGGGACAGGGAACACTGAAGCTTTCTTT
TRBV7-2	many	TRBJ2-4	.	CASSSARVGQNIKYF	TGTGCCAGCAGCTCAGCCCGCGTAGGCCAAAACATTAAGTACTTC
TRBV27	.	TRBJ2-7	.	CASSISADPYEQYF	TGTGCCAGCAGTATCTCAGCGGATCCCTACGAGCAGTACTTC
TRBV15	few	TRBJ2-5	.	CATSRVRGEETQYF	TGTGCCACCAGCAGAGTAAGGGGTGAAGAGACCCAGTACTTC
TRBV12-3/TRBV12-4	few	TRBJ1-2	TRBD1	CASSSGTGPLYYGYTF	TGTGCCAGCAGTTCCGGGACAGGGCCGCTCTACTATGGCTACACCTTC
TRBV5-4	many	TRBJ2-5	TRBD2	CASSLAGRAQETQYF	TGTGCCAGCAGCTTGGCCGGGAGGGCCCAAGAGACCCAGTACTTC
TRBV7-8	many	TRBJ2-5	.	CASSTHRETQYF	TGTGCCAGCAGCACCCACAGGGAGACCCAGTACTTC
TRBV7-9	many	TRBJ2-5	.	CASSSPIRETQYF	TGTGCCAGCAGCTCCCCGATCAGGGAGACCCAGTACTTC
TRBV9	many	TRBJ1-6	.	CASSPTGGKNSPLHF	TGTGCCAGCAGCCCAACGGGCGGAAAGAATTCACCCCTCCACTTT
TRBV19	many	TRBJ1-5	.	CASSISLGSNQPQHF	TGTGCCAGTAGTATAAGTCTGGGTAGCAATCAGCCCCAGCATTTT
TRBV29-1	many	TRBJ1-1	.	CSVREGGNTEAFF	TGCAGCGTTCGTGAGGGAGGGAACACTGAAGCTTTCTTT
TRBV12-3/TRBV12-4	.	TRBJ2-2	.	CASSLSLAFGELFF	TGTGCCAGCAGTTTGTCGCTAGCGTTCGGGGAGCTGTTTTTT
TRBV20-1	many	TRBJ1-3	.	CSAKDTHSGNTIYF	TGCAGTGCTAAGGACACGCACTCTGGAAACACCATATATTTT
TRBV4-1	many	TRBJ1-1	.	CASSFFDRHTEAFF	TGCGCCAGCAGCTTCTTTGACAGGCACACTGAAGCTTTCTTT
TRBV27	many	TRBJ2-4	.	CASSPQGAASDIQYF	TGTGCCAGCAGTCCACAGGGAGCGGCGTCGGACATTCAGTACTTC
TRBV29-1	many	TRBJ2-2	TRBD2	CSVEVASGPFRRTGELFF	TGCAGCGTTGAAGTGGCTAGCGGGCCGTTCAGGCGCACCGGGGAGCTGTTTTTT
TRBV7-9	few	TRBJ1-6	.	CASNPQVHNSHLHF	TGTGCCAGCAACCCCCAGGTCCATAATTCACACCTCCACTTT
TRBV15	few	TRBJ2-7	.	CATSRDRGFEQYF	TGTGCCACCAGCAGAGATCGAGGGTTCGAGCAGTACTTC
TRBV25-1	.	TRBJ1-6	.	CASSESGGVSPLHF	TGTGCCAGCAGTGAATCGGGGGGAGTTTCACCCCTCCACTTT